This TCR beta chain was sequenced for a study of blood T cells in healthy people across ages. General study results and limits: Older age went with lower TCR beta diversity per million T cells, in a roughly linear way. Possibly confounding the expanded clonotype changes was the fact that donor CMV status was unknown.

Trimming left V 6 bases short and J 9 bases short, with 18 bases between. This CDR3 is built from 15 residues. Every participating donor contributed around 9.5 milliliters of peripheral blood through a draw. Of note for this clonotype: Its antigen remains unknown.

With a J-beta primer mix and a sample-barcoded 5' primer, a second PCR ran about 7 to 12 cycles. Through a template-switch adaptor with 12 random nucleotides, each cDNA molecule received a tag. TCRdb itself ran the 5' RACE reads through MiXCR, one entry per CDR3 protein. The table has approximately 820,000 distinct CDR3 sequences, under 45% seen once; the top ten hold 15% to 25%. The specimen sequenced was blood. J is TRBJ1-6 and V is TRBV12-3 or TRBV12-4; D is unresolved. This receptor was obtained from a man between 60 and 75 years old in good health. In nucleotides, the CDR3 is TGTGCCAGCAGACCCGAGCAGGCGGCTGGTTCACCCCTCCACTTT. This sequence encodes CASRPEQAAGSPLHF.